One T cell receptor (beta chain) is described in this entry. Antigen unknown. Sequenced by immunoSEQ multiplex PCR; TCRdb stores in-frame clones only, minus some. The table has 90,000 to 95,000 clones, approximately 90% seen once. This record comes from a study of T cells in localized non-small cell lung cancer. The CDR3 has 12 amino acids. V was cut by 4 bases and J by 8 bases, with 12 bases left in between. Germline values: CDR1 SQVTM, CDR2 ANQGSEA. Study findings and constraints: Sequence data derive from only one tumor region, so heterogeneity remains possible. Within adjacent lung there appeared a median about 54 of the top 100 tumor clones.

The source of this sequence is a woman aged 35-75 years with stage II squamous cell lung carcinoma. The rearrangement joins TRBV29-1 to TRBJ2-1; D not resolved. The specimen comprised PBMCs, sampled before any cancer treatment. As DNA, the CDR3 is TGCAGCGTTGGCGGTTATGTCGATGAGCAGTTCTTC. This encodes CSVGGYVDEQFF.